The clone carrying this T cell receptor (beta chain) was observed a handful of times. Its antigen is currently unknown. Germline CDR1 and CDR2: DFQATT and SNEGSKA (reference sequence). J was trimmed by 10 bases and V by 2 bases; bases with no gene match: 6. There are 13 residues in the CDR3. The sample originates from a study of T-cell reconstitution after alpha-beta-depleted transplantation in children. Molecular barcoding with unique molecular identifiers was used for the TCRbeta library. TCRdb re-called the PCR reads through MiXCR, storing one row per CDR3 protein. This table has 300,000 to 400,000 distinct CDR3 sequences, 15% to 20% appearing once. The study, taken as a whole, reports: Alpha-beta T cells present about two months after transplant were reported to originate from several hundred expanded graft clones. T-cell counts and diversity were attributed mostly to newly produced T cells one year after transplant. Some patients' high day-60 TCRbeta diversity was attributed to recipient cells surviving conditioning.

The sequences come from PBMCs, mostly from graft donor cells, collected 360 days after TCRalphabeta/CD19-depleted stem cell transplant. The clonotype was recovered from a male patient aged 2-9 years who had a stem cell transplant for acute lymphoblastic leukemia, so the T cells may come from the graft donor. The chain links TRBV20-1 to TRBJ2-1, with 9 bases fitting TRBD2. CDR3 in amino acids: CSARSSGTREQFF. Written as DNA, the CDR3 is TGCAGTGCTAGATCTAGCGGGACGCGGGAGCAGTTCTTC.